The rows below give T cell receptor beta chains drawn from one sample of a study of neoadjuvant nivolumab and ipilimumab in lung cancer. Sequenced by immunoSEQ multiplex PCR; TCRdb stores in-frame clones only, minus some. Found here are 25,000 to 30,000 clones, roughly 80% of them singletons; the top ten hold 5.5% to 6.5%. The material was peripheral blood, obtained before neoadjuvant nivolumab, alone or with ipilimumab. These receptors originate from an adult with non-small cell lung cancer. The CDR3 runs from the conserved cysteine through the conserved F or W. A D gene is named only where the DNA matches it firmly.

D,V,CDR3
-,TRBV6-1,CASLLGMGQPQHF
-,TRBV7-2,CASTFGHKETQYF
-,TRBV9,CASSVSGTDSPLHF
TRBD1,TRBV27,CASTLVAFDRGPGANVLTF
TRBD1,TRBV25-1,CASSDPGQPNTETFF
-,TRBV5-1,CASSLEAGSGETQYF
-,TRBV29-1,CSARTASYEQYF
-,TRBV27,CASSLSGSNTDTQYF
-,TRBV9,CASSGALDSQPQHF
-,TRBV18,CASSPRVGQSRVSGANVLTF
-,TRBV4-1,CASSQPDTSLTDTQYF
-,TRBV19,CASRDRQETQYF
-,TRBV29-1,CSVMLQGRRETQYF
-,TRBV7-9,CASSYRDYTYNEQFF
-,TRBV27,CASSFYNSPLHF
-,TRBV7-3,CASRFSLGTEQYF
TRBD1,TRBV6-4,CASSSRTGRNYGYTF
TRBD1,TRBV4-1,CASSQLGGTDRKVF
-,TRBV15,CATSVDYYQETQYF
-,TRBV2,CASSRTVYNEQFF
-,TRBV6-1,CASSVPINTGELFF
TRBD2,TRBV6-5,CASRPSGANTGELFF
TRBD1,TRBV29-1,CSVRDRGTEAFF
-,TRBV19,CASKFGGANTEAFF
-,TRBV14,CASRPLTSAETEAFF
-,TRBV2,CATSRILLYGYTF
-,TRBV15,CATSGRPGAGELFF
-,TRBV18,CASSPQSDYEQYF
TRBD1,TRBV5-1,CASSTGTGEETQYF
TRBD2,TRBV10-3,CAISDSGGGDTDTQYF
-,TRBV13,CASSVVEQYF
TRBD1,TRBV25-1,CATRGTGGYHEQYF
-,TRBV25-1,CASSAQVGQETQYF
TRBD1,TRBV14,CASSLGQGATELFF
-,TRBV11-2,CASSLGTSVGEAFF
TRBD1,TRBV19,CASSIPGQGLGQPQHF
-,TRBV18,CASSRDTEAFF
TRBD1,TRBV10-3,CAISRGQDSGANVLTF
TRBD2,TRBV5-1,CASSLGLAGATYEQYF
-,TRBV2,CASSEGQLRGNQPQHF
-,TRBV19,CASSIVSSNQPQHF
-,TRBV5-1,CASSLARGDTQYF
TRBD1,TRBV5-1,CASSSTGTGGADTQYF
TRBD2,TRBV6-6,CASRPSGGITDTQYF
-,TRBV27,CASREMGTSYEQYF
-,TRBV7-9,CASSRGGFLRRDEQFF
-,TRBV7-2,CASSLDSANTGELFF
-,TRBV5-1,CASSWQGGAEAFF
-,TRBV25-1,CASSEMQGNSPLHF
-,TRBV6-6,CASSYDRTESYEQYF
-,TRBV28,CASTRDADTQYF
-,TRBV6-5,CASSGPYEQYF